Presented here are 26 T cell receptor beta chains from one specimen sequenced in a study of cytomegalovirus exposure and HLA in healthy donors (dated by TCRdb to 2015 to 2018). The library was produced with the immunoSEQ multiplex PCR assay. For the multiplex PCR, a mixture combining 60 forward primers for TCR Vbeta segments and 13 reverse primers for TCR Jbeta segments was used. The clones in this table, taken by TCRdb from immuneACCESS, are in-frame only. Not every clone is retained; where verified, under half of the shortfall comes from an unresolved V gene, and the cause of the rest is unknown. The sample yields roughly 66,000 clones; around 78% were counted once. Together, the top ten hold 7.8% of the sample. The sequencing input was PBMCs. The receptors here all came from a man aged 18 to 35 in good health and CMV-seropositive.

The chain recombines TRBV29-1 with TRBJ1-1, with TRBD1 matching over 8 bases. V dropped 6 bases and J dropped 5; count of bases not matched to a gene: 8. This CDR3 region has 13 residues. The germline gives CDR1 SQVTM, CDR2 ANQGSEA. CDR3 DNA sequence: TGCAGCGTAGAGGGACAGGACGGGACTGAAGCTTTCTTT. Protein: CSVEGQDGTEAFF.

A remark on this clone: Because it lacks the conserved phenylalanine or tryptophan at the end, this CDR3 is likely a read error. This chain connects TRBV7-9 to TRBJ1-2, with a tentative D call TRBD1 (6 bases). The V end lost 2 bases, the J end lost 10 bases, and 17 bases lay between the germline ends. This CDR3 is 14 amino acids long. CDR1 is SEHNR, CDR2 FQNEAQ, per germline (reference sequence). The DNA for the CDR3 is TGTGCCAGCAGCTTAACCGACAGGTCCCTCGACTACACCGTC. Its protein is CASSLTDRSLDYTV.

The V and J genes are TRBV6-1 and TRBJ1-2, with 9 bases that match TRBD1. V was clipped by 2 bases and J by 7 bases; unmatched bases: 5. Germline CDR1 is MNHNS and CDR2 is SASEGT. This CDR3 has 14 residues. CDR3 nucleotide sequence: TGTGCCAGCAGTGAAAGGGGACAGGGTGGTGGCTACACCTTC. It yields the protein CASSERGQGGGYTF.

The V call is TRBV9, the J call TRBJ1-2; D is ambiguous. The V end lost 4 bases, the J end lost 0 bases, and 10 bases lay between the germline ends. The CDR3 extends over 14 amino acids. CDR1 SGDLS and CDR2 YYNGEE come from the germline V gene. CDR3 bases: TGTGCCAGCAGCCCTAGCGGCACTAACTATGGCTACACCTTC. Translation: CASSPSGTNYGYTF. The full variable domain, in which reference TRBV9 and TRBJ1-2 provide the parts outside the CDR3, is DSGVTQTPKHLITATGQRVTLRCSPRSGDLSVYWYQQSLDQGLQFLIQYYNGEERAKGNILERFSAQQFPDLHSELNLSSLELGDSALYFCASSPSGTNYGYTFGSGTRLTVV.

This clone was seen only a few times. The chain joins TRBV6-1 to TRBJ2-6, with 10 bases that match TRBD1. V dropped 11 bases and J dropped 0; count of bases not matched to a gene: 4. Germline V CDR1 and CDR2: MNHNS, SASEGT. CDR3 length: 15 residues. Here the CDR3 reads CAEGQGTSGANVLTF. The CDR3 nucleotides are TGTGCCGAGGGACAGGGGACCTCTGGGGCCAACGTCCTGACTTTC.

J is TRBJ2-7 and V is TRBV6-1; possible D gene TRBD1, 6 bases. The CDR3 length is 14 residues. Trimming left V 5 bases short and J 0 bases short, with 11 bases between. Germline assignment: CDR1 MNHNS and CDR2 SASEGT. The CDR3 spells CASSFGDISYEQYF. For the CDR3, the DNA is TGTGCCAGCAGTTTCGGGGACATCTCCTACGAGCAGTACTTC.

CDR3 loop: CASRGLTGNTF. CDR3 DNA: TGTGCCAGCAGGGGACTAACAGGGAACACCTTC. The J gene is TRBJ1-2, the V gene TRBV28; D might be TRBD1 (6 bases). V was clipped by 6 bases and J by 12 bases, with 14 bases between them. This CDR3 is 11 amino acids long. Germline CDR1 and CDR2: MDHEN and SYDVKM.

CDR3 sequence (DNA): TGTGCCAGCAGTGCAGGCTGGAACACTGAAGCTTTCTTT. Amino acids: CASSAGWNTEAFF. The chain employs TRBV25-1 and TRBJ1-1; no clear D gene. CDR1 and CDR2 (germline): MGHDK, SYGVNS. The CDR3 is 13 amino acids. Trimming pared 4 bases from V and 1 base from J, leaving 7 bases between.

This chain links TRBV9 with TRBJ2-3; D perhaps matches TRBD2 (5 bases). The CDR3 is made up of 15 amino acids. Per germline, CDR1 SGDLS and CDR2 YYNGEE. V shed 0 bases and J shed 3 bases, with 11 bases lying between them. The DNA for the CDR3 is TGTGCCAGCAGCGTAGAGGGAGAGGGTACAGATACGCAGTATTTT. Amino acid sequence: CASSVEGEGTDTQYF.

V is TRBV14 and J is TRBJ1-1; D is possibly TRBD1 (6 bases). CDR3 length equals 14 residues. Germline CDR1 and CDR2: SGHDN and FVKESK. V lost 0 bases, J lost 7 bases, and 12 bases lay in between. The CDR3 nucleotides are TGTGCCAGCAGCCAAGACGGGGGGCGGGATGAAGCTTTCTTT. It codes for CASSQDGGRDEAFF.

The genes are TRBV5-6 and TRBJ1-6, with 10 bases matching TRBD1. V was clipped by 4 bases and J by 10 bases; unmatched bases: 11. This CDR3 is 16 amino acids long. The germline gives CDR1 SGHDT, CDR2 YYEEEE. The CDR3 reads CASSHVGTGETSPLHF. CDR3 nucleotides: TGTGCCAGCAGCCATGTTGGGACAGGGGAAACGTCACCCCTCCACTTT.

The chain carries TRBV19 and TRBJ2-2, with D perhaps matching TRBD1 (6 bases). Trimming cost V 7 bases and J 7 bases, with 13 bases left between them. The germline gives CDR1 LNHDA, CDR2 SQIVND (reference sequence). The CDR3 sequence is 13 residues long. CDR3 in DNA: TGTGCCAGTAAGCAAGGGGGTGTCGGGGAGCTGTTTTTT. This sequence encodes CASKQGGVGELFF.

This sequence joins TRBV11-2 and TRBJ1-1; TRBD1 matches 7 bases. With 2 bases clipped from V and 0 bases from J, the junction kept 3 bases outside the gene matches. The germline V gene has CDR1 SGHAT and CDR2 FQNNGV. This CDR3 region has 15 residues. The CDR3 sequence is CASSLSGTVNTEAFF. The DNA of the CDR3 is TGTGCCAGCAGCTTATCCGGGACAGTGAACACTGAAGCTTTCTTT. Drawing the rest from reference TRBV11-2 and TRBJ1-1, the complete variable domain is EAGVAQSPRYKIIEKRQSVAFWCNPISGHATLYWYQQILGQGPKLLIQFQNNGVVDDSQLPKDRFSAERLKGVDSTLKIQPAKLEDSAVYLCASSLSGTVNTEAFFGQGTRLTVV.

This clone was detected only once. The CDR3 DNA reads TGTGCCAGTACCTCACAGGGCAGCTATGGCTACACCTTC. It is translated as CASTSQGSYGYTF. The rearrangement links TRBV19 to TRBJ1-2; D is possibly TRBD1 (6 bases). CDR1 and CDR2 from the germline V gene are LNHDA and SQIVND (reference sequence). Between the trimmed V and J ends, which lost 7 bases and 4 bases, there was a span of 13 bases. The CDR3 runs 13 residues. The whole variable domain, remainder taken from reference TRBV19 and TRBJ1-2, is DGGITQSPKYLFRKEGQNVTLSCEQNLNHDAMYWYRQDPGQGLRLIYYSQIVNDFQKGDIAEGYSVSREKKESFPLTVTSAQKNPTAFYLCASTSQGSYGYTFGSGTRLTVV.

CDR3 sequence (DNA): TGTGCCATCAGTGAGTCCGGGACTGCCATGGGGGATACGCAGTATTTT. It specifies CAISESGTAMGDTQYF. The chain recombines TRBV10-3 with TRBJ2-3; D is perhaps TRBD2 (6 bases). This CDR3 comprises 16 residues. The V gene lost 0 bases and the J gene lost 6 bases, with 16 bases spanning the gap. Per germline, CDR1 ENHRY and CDR2 SYGVKD.

V usage is TRBV25-1 and J usage is TRBJ2-3; 10 bases map to TRBD2. The germline V gene encodes CDR1 MGHDK and CDR2 SYGVNS. Losses at the gene ends were 4 bases for V and 6 bases for J; bases not matched to a gene: 1. The CDR3 is made up of 13 amino acids. The CDR3 DNA reads as TGTGCCAGCAGTGTAGCGGGAGGTGATACGCAGTATTTT. Translating it yields CASSVAGGDTQYF.

The V and J genes are TRBV21-1 and TRBJ1-2; the table names TRBD1, a call not compared with the DNA. TRBV21-1 is noted as a pseudogene. The CDR3 covers 13 residues. Here the CDR3 DNA reads TGTGCCAGCAGTCCACAGGGTTTCTATGGCTACACCTTC. Its protein is CASSPQGFYGYTF.

This chain links TRBV6-1 with TRBJ1-3; a possible D gene is TRBD1 (5 bases). CDR3 length: 12 residues. The germline gives CDR1 MNHNS, CDR2 SASEGT. Trimming removed 8 bases at V and 4 bases at J, with 9 bases between. The CDR3 DNA follows: TGTGCCAGCGGGGCTTCCGGAAACACCATATATTTT. Protein sequence: CASGASGNTIYF.

The V gene is TRBV7-2, the J gene TRBJ2-7, with 7 bases identical to TRBD2. Germline V gene sequence: CDR1 SGHTA, CDR2 FQGNSA. This CDR3 region has 15 residues. Unmatched junction bases numbered 8, after V lost 2 bases and J lost 4 bases. The CDR3 DNA is TGTGCCAGCAGCTTAAGGGGAGGGACCTCATACGAGCAGTACTTC. Protein product: CASSLRGGTSYEQYF.

The chain uses TRBV28 and TRBJ1-5; 10 bases line up with TRBD1. With 6 bases clipped from V and 2 bases from J, the junction kept 1 base outside the gene matches. CDR1 MDHEN and CDR2 SYDVKM come from the germline V gene. There are 14 residues in the CDR3. The CDR3 is CASSGTGGNQPQHF. Here the CDR3 DNA reads TGTGCCAGCAGCGGGACAGGGGGCAATCAGCCCCAGCATTTT.

Ten or more counts support this clone. V usage is TRBV6-4 and J usage is TRBJ2-6; tentative D call: TRBD1 (5 bases). In germline, CDR1 is MRHNA, CDR2 SNTAGT. This CDR3 is built from 16 residues. Trimming took 4 bases from V and 0 from J, leaving 10 bases between them. CDR3 protein: CASSATGSSGANVLTF. CDR3 DNA: TGTGCCAGCAGTGCTACAGGTTCCTCTGGGGCCAACGTCCTGACTTTC.

V usage is TRBV5-4 and J usage is TRBJ2-1; TRBD2 might be the D (7 bases). The CDR3 is made up of 15 amino acids. With 4 bases removed from V and 9 bases from J, the gap between germline ends came to 20 bases. The germline gives CDR1 SGHNT, CDR2 YYREEE (reference sequence). This CDR3 is CASSRVPGGESEQFF. CDR3 DNA sequence: TGTGCCAGCAGCCGTGTCCCGGGGGGCGAGTCTGAGCAGTTCTTC.

The V and J genes are TRBV5-4 and TRBJ1-4; 7 positions match TRBD1. Germline trimming cut 4 bases from V and 4 bases from J; bases unmatched to any gene: 7. This CDR3 contains 15 residues. Germline V gene data show CDR1 as SGHNT and CDR2 as YYREEE (reference sequence). For the CDR3, the DNA is TGTGCCAGCAGCGCCTCAGGGGGTTTTAATGAAAAACTGTTTTTT. This encodes CASSASGGFNEKLFF.

The genes are TRBV4-1 and TRBJ2-5; 11 bases match TRBD2. J lost 4 bases, V lost 4 bases, and 5 bases had no gene match. The CDR3 is 15 amino acids. Looked up from germline, CDR1 is MGHRA and CDR2 is YSYEKL. CDR3 sequence: CASSRGTSGGETQYF. DNA for the CDR3: TGCGCCAGCAGCCGCGGGACTAGCGGTGGAGAGACCCAGTACTTC.

This clone was seen more than once but under ten times. This chain connects TRBV4-2 to TRBJ1-5; the D is unclear. The V gene lost 0 bases and the J gene lost 4 bases, with 10 bases spanning the gap. This CDR3 has 15 amino acids. Germline CDR1 is LGHNA and CDR2 is YNFKEQ. Written as DNA, the CDR3 is TGTGCCAGCAGCCAAGAAAAAACAGAAAATCAGCCCCAGCATTTT. Translating it yields CASSQEKTENQPQHF.

This clone has a single count. V is TRBV5-4 and J is TRBJ1-2; D is unresolved. V dropped 10 bases and J dropped 4 bases, with 17 bases sitting between them. Germline CDR1 SGHNT, CDR2 YYREEE (reference sequence). CDR3 length: 13 amino acids. In DNA form, the CDR3 reads TGTGCCGAGCCGAGGCCTGACGGCTATGGCTACACCTTC. Its translation: CAEPRPDGYGYTF.